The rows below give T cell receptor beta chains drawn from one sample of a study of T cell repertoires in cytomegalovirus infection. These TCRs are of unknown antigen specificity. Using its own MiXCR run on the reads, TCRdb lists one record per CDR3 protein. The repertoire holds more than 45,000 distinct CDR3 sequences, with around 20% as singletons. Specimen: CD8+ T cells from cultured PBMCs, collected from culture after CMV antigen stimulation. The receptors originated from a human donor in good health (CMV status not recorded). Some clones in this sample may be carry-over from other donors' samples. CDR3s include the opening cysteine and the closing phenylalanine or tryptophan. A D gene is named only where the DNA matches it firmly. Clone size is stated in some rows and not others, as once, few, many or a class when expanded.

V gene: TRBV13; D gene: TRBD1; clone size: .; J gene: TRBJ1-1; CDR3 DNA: TGTGCCAGCAGCTTAGGGGGGACAGGGATCAACACTGAAGCTTTCTTT; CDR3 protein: CASSLGGTGINTEAFF
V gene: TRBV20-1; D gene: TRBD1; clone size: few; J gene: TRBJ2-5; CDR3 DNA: TGCAGTGCTAGGGGGGACAGGGATGTGACCCAGTACTTC; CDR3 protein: CSARGDRDVTQYF
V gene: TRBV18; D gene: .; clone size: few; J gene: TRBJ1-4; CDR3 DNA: TGTGCCAGCTCACCCCGGGACGCCGCTAATGAAAAACTGTTTTTT; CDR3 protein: CASSPRDAANEKLFF
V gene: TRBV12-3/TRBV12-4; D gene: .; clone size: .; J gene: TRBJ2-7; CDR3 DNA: TGTGCCAGCAGTTTAGATAGGGCTGGCGAGCAGTACTTC; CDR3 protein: CASSLDRAGEQYF
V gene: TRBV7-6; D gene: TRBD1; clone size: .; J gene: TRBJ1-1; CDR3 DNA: TGTGCCAGCAGCAGCCGGGACAGGGGGCCGTTCACTGAAGCTTTCTTT; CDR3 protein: CASSSRDRGPFTEAFF
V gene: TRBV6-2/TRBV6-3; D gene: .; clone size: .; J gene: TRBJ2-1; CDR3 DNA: TGTGCCAGCAGTTACGCAGATGAGCAGTTCTTC; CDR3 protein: CASSYADEQFF
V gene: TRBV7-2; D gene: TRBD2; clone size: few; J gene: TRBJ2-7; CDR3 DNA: TGTGCCAGCAGCTTAGGACTAGCGGGAGCGGCTTACGAGCAGTACTTC; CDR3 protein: CASSLGLAGAAYEQYF
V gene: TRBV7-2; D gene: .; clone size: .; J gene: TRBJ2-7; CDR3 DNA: TGTGCCAGCAGCTTAGTTGAAGGGTCCCACTGGGGTTCCGAGCAGTACTTC; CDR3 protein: CASSLVEGSHWGSEQYF
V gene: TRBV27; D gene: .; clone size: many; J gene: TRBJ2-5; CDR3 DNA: TGTGCCAGCAGTTTACTGCCCGGGGCGAACCAAGAGACCCAGTACTTC; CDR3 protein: CASSLLPGANQETQYF
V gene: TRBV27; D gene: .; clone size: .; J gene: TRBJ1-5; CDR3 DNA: TGTGCCAGCAGTTATTCGGGTAACAATCAGCCCCAGCATTTT; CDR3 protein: CASSYSGNNQPQHF
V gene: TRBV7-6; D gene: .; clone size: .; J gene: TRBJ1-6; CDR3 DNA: TGTGCCAGCAGCTCCCCCCTCCACTTT; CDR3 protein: CASSSPLHF
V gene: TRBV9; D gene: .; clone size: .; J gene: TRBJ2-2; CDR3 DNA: TGTGCCAGCAGCGTAGGAGCAGCGTCCGCCGGGGAGCTGTTTTTT; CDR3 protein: CASSVGAASAGELFF
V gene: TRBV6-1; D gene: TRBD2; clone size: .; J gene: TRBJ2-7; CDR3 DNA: TGTGCCAGCAGTGAAGGTTTATCTCGGCGGGAGACGGAGCAGTACTTC; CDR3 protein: CASSEGLSRRETEQYF
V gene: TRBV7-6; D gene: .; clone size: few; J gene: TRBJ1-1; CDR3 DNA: TGTGCCAGCAGCTTAGGGCAAGCCACTGAAGCTTTCTTT; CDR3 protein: CASSLGQATEAFF
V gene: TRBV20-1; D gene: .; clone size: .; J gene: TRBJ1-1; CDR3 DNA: TGCAGTGCTAGAGCCCATGAGGGCTACGAAGCTTTCTTT; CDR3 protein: CSARAHEGYEAFF
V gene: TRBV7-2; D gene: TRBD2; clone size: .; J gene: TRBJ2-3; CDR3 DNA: TGTGCCAGCAGCTCCCTGGGAGGGATCACAGATACGCAGTATTTT; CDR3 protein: CASSSLGGITDTQYF
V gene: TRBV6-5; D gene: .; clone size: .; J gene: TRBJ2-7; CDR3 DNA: TGTGCCAGCAGTTTGTACGGGCCTTCCTACGAGCAGTACTTC; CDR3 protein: CASSLYGPSYEQYF
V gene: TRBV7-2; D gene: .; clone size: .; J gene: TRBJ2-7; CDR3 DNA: TGTGCCAGCAGCTCCCCCGGGACTCCTTTTAGCTCCTACGAGCAGTACTTC; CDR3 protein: CASSSPGTPFSSYEQYF
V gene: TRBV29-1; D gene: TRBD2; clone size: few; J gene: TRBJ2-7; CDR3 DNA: TGCAGCGCCGAAACTAGCGGGAGTCGGTACGAGCAGTACTTC; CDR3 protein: CSAETSGSRYEQYF
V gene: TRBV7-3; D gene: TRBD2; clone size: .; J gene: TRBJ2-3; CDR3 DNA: TGTGCCAGCAGCCACGGGACTAGCGGGAGACACACAGATACGCAGTATTTT; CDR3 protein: CASSHGTSGRHTDTQYF
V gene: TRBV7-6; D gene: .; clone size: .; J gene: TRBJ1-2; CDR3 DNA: TGTGCCAGCAGCAAAGGGGTTCAGGATGGCTACACCTTC; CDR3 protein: CASSKGVQDGYTF
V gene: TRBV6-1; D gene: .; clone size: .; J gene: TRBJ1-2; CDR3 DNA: TGTGCCAGCAAAGGTTCGACAGGACCATCCCCGGTTAACTATGGCTACACCTTC; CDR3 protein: CASKGSTGPSPVNYGYTF
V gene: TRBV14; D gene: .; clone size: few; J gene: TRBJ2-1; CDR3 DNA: TGTGCCAGCAGCCAAGTTCGAGGCGGCAATGAGCAGTTCTTC; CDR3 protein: CASSQVRGGNEQFF
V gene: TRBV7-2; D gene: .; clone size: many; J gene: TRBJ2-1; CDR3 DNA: TGTGCCAGCAGCCTGTTACCGGGATCCTTTAATGAGCAGTTCTTC; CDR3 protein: CASSLLPGSFNEQFF
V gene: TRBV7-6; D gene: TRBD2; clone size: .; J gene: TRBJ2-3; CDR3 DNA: TGTGCCAGCAGCTTAGCGAGAGCGGGGGGGCCACGAGATACGCAGTATTTT; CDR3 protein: CASSLARAGGPRDTQYF
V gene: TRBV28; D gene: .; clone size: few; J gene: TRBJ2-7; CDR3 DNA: TGTGCCAGCAGTTCCTCAGTATACGAGCAGTACTTC; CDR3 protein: CASSSSVYEQYF
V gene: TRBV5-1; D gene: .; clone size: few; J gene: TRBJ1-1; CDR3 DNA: TGCGCCAGCAGCTTGGAAGGGGGACCGACTGAAGCTTTCTTT; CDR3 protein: CASSLEGGPTEAFF
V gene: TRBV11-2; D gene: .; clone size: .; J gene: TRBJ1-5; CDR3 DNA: TGTGCCAGCAGCTTAGTTACAGGGTCCCGCAATCAGCCCCAGCATTTT; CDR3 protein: CASSLVTGSRNQPQHF
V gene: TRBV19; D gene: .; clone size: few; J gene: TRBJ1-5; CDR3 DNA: TGTGCCAGTAGTCCCCTCTCGGGGCAGCCCCAGCATTTT; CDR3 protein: CASSPLSGQPQHF
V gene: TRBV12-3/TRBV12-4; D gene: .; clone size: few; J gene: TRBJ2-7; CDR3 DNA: TGTGCCAGCAGCCGCGCCCCCAGGGCGGGGGAGCAGTACTTC; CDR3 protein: CASSRAPRAGEQYF
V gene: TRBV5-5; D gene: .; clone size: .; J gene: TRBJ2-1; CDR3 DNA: TGTGCCAGCAGCTTGTGGGGTAATGAGCAGTTCTTC; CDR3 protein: CASSLWGNEQFF
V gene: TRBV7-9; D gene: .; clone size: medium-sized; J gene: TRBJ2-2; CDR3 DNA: TGTGCCAGCGGTGCTCCGAACACCGGGGAGCTGTTTTTT; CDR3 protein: CASGAPNTGELFF
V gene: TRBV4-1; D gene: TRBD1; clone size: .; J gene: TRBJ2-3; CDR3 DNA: TGCGCCAGCAGCCAAGTTTGGCGACAGGGATCTTCAGATACGCAGTATTTT; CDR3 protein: CASSQVWRQGSSDTQYF
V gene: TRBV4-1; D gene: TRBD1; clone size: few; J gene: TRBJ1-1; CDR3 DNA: TGCGCCAGCAGCCGAGAGGACAGGTCAGGCACTGAAGCTTTCTTT; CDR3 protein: CASSREDRSGTEAFF
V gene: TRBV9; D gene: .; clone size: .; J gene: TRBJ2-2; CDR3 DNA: TGTGCCAGCAGCGTAGAGGGACTCAGCACCGGGGAGCTGTTTTTT; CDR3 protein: CASSVEGLSTGELFF